One T cell receptor beta chain is described in this entry. Germline CDR1 reads SGHRS; CDR2 reads YFSETQ. This CDR3 is 17 amino acids long. V lost 0 bases and J lost 8; bases outside the gene matches: 8. The data stem from a study of blood T cell repertoires in COVID-19. Across the whole study: The samples span acute and convalescent COVID-19 from the United States, Italy and Spain.

Data came from immunoSEQ multiplex PCR; TCRdb stores just in-frame clones and leaves some out. The top ten hold less than 3.5% of the sample, which has some 320,000 clones, roughly 91% seen once. The chain joins TRBV5-1 to TRBJ1-6; TRBD1 aligns across 10 bases. This clonotype was sampled from a woman in her forties or fifties who had been exposed to COVID-19. The sequencing input was PBMCs or T cells enriched from blood (not recorded which). The CDR3 reads CASSLGGSGTGDSPLHF. The CDR3 bases are TGCGCCAGCAGCTTGGGCGGTTCAGGGACAGGGGATTCACCCCTCCACTTT.